These T cell receptor beta chains were read from a single sample in a study of shared clonotypes between healthy human individuals. TCRdb keeps only in-frame clones here, not all; method: immunoSEQ multiplex PCR. The sample has 550,000 to 750,000 clones; about 92% are singletons. What was sequenced was naive CD8+ T cells sorted from blood. These receptors were collected from a man aged 30 to 45 in good health. Both conserved end residues are part of each CDR3. Each record gives: clone size, D gene, V gene, J gene, CDR3 length, CDR3 protein, CDR3 DNA. A D gene is named only where the DNA matches it firmly. For some rows the clone size is stated as once, few or many, or as a class when expanded; others skip it.

.,.,TRBV7-9,TRBJ2-1,11,CASSLAVEQFF,TGTGCCAGCAGCTTAGCGGTAGAGCAGTTCTTC
.,.,TRBV7-3,TRBJ1-1,14,CASSLDGMNTEAFF,TGTGCCAGCAGCTTAGACGGTATGAACACTGAAGCTTTCTTT
.,TRBD2,TRBV27,TRBJ2-1,17,CASSLFGGLAGVDEQFF,TGTGCCAGCAGTTTATTTGGGGGACTAGCGGGAGTGGATGAGCAGTTCTTC
.,.,TRBV19,TRBJ2-7,12,CASGDTTYEQYF,TGTGCCAGCGGGGACACAACCTACGAGCAGTACTTC
.,TRBD2,TRBV10-3,TRBJ2-1,14,CAISSGTTIKEQFF,TGTGCCATCAGTTCCGGGACTACCATTAAGGAGCAGTTCTTC
.,.,TRBV7-2,TRBJ2-7,13,CASSTGPLEEQYF,TGTGCCAGCAGCACCGGGCCCCTGGAGGAGCAGTACTTC
.,.,TRBV7-8,TRBJ1-4,17,CASSLAQFWSSNEKLFF,TGTGCCAGCAGCTTAGCGCAATTTTGGTCTTCTAATGAAAAACTGTTTTTT
.,TRBD1,TRBV7-6,TRBJ2-5,11,CASQGVGTQYF,TGTGCCAGCCAGGGGGTAGGGACCCAGTACTTC
.,.,TRBV19,TRBJ1-5,16,CASSIVPGGLGQPQHF,TGTGCCAGTAGTATAGTTCCAGGTGGCCTGGGCCAGCCCCAGCATTTT
.,.,TRBV14,TRBJ2-1,13,CASSPNAHNEQFF,TGTGCCAGCAGCCCGAATGCCCACAATGAGCAGTTCTTC
.,TRBD2,TRBV28,TRBJ2-7,15,CASSGLAGVFYEQYF,TGTGCCAGCTCCGGACTAGCGGGAGTTTTCTACGAGCAGTACTTC
.,TRBD2,TRBV7-9,TRBJ2-4,16,CASSPRREDAKNIQYF,TGTGCCAGCAGCCCCCGGCGGGAGGACGCCAAAAACATTCAGTACTTC
.,.,TRBV5-5,TRBJ2-7,11,CASSPGYEQYF,TGTGCCAGCAGCCCCGGCTACGAGCAGTACTTC
.,.,TRBV6-5,TRBJ2-7,14,CASSYSIAGYEQYF,TGTGCCAGCAGTTACTCGATTGCTGGCTACGAGCAGTACTTC
.,TRBD1,TRBV4-1,TRBJ2-7,16,CASSQDWGTGAYEQYF,TGCGCCAGCAGCCAAGATTGGGGGACAGGGGCCTACGAGCAGTACTTC
.,.,TRBV7-2,TRBJ2-1,14,CASIPTSSHREQFF,TGTGCCAGCATCCCCACTTCCTCACACAGGGAACAGTTCTTC
.,TRBD2,TRBV7-6,TRBJ2-7,14,CASSRLAGGVEQYF,TGTGCCAGCAGCCGACTAGCGGGAGGGGTAGAGCAGTACTTC
.,.,TRBV7-3,TRBJ2-5,14,CASSLNPYQETQYF,TGTGCCAGCAGCTTAAACCCTTACCAAGAGACCCAGTACTTC
.,TRBD2,TRBV6-1,TRBJ2-7,12,CASSERGYEQYF,TGTGCCAGCAGTGAGCGGGGGTACGAGCAGTACTTC
once,.,TRBV19,TRBJ2-2,13,CASSTGGTGELFF,TGTGCCAGTAGTACGGGCGGAACCGGGGAGCTGTTTTTT
.,.,TRBV2,TRBJ2-7,14,CASHRGRGAYEQYF,TGTGCCAGCCATCGGGGAAGGGGGGCCTACGAGCAGTACTTC
.,TRBD1,TRBV27,TRBJ1-2,13,CASSYRGLYGYTF,TGTGCCAGCAGCTACAGGGGCTTGTATGGCTACACCTTC
.,.,TRBV7-9,TRBJ1-2,15,CASSPLAGLLYGYTF,TGTGCCAGCAGCCCCCTGGCAGGGTTACTCTATGGCTACACCTTC
once,TRBD1,TRBV7-9,TRBJ2-7,16,CASSLDKDRGFYEQYF,TGTGCCAGCAGCTTAGACAAGGACAGGGGATTCTACGAGCAGTACTTC
.,.,TRBV18,TRBJ2-7,14,CASSPIQGPYEQYF,TGTGCCAGCTCACCAATACAGGGACCCTACGAGCAGTACTTC
.,.,TRBV27,TRBJ2-1,12,CASSLGSEEQFF,TGTGCCAGCAGTTTAGGGTCGGAAGAGCAGTTCTTC
.,.,TRBV5-1,TRBJ2-7,15,CASSLYGGQAYEQYF,TGCGCCAGCAGCTTGTACGGGGGGCAAGCCTACGAGCAGTACTTC
.,.,TRBV6-5,TRBJ2-3,15,CASSSPGDETDTQYF,TGTGCCAGCAGTTCGCCAGGGGATGAGACAGATACGCAGTATTTT
.,.,TRBV6-5,TRBJ1-5,15,CASSSAGASNQPQHF,TGTGCCAGCAGCAGCGCCGGGGCTAGCAATCAGCCCCAGCATTTT
once,.,TRBV5-1,TRBJ2-7,13,CASSLEVSYEQYF,TGCGCCAGCAGCTTGGAGGTCTCCTACGAGCAGTACTTC
.,.,TRBV27,TRBJ1-4,14,CASSVGTRNEKLFF,TGTGCCAGCAGTGTCGGGACGAGAAATGAAAAACTGTTTTTT
.,.,TRBV5-1,TRBJ2-7,15,CASSLTPGEDYEQYF,TGCGCCAGCAGCCTTACGCCCGGTGAGGACTACGAGCAGTACTTC
.,TRBD2,TRBV6-4,TRBJ2-1,15,CASSVESGSYNEQFF,TGTGCCAGCAGTGTTGAAAGCGGGAGCTACAATGAGCAGTTCTTC
.,.,TRBV4-1,TRBJ1-4,13,CASSQVWVEKLFF,TGCGCCAGCAGCCAAGTGTGGGTTGAAAAACTGTTTTTT
few,TRBD2,TRBV10-1,TRBJ2-7,17,CASPSGTSGSRRYEQYF,TGCGCCAGTCCTTCCGGGACTAGCGGGAGTAGAAGGTACGAGCAGTACTTC
.,TRBD2,TRBV7-8,TRBJ2-1,16,CASSSQLASSNNEQFF,TGTGCCAGCAGCTCTCAACTAGCGAGCTCCAACAATGAGCAGTTCTTC
.,TRBD1,TRBV13,TRBJ1-3,14,CASSLDRGGNTIYF,TGTGCCAGCAGCCTGGACAGGGGCGGAAACACCATATATTTT
.,.,TRBV19,TRBJ1-4,14,CASSNLATNEKLFF,TGTGCCAGTAGTAATCTCGCAACTAATGAAAAACTGTTTTTT
.,TRBD1,TRBV19,TRBJ1-2,14,CASQDRGENYGYTF,TGTGCCAGTCAAGACAGGGGGGAGAACTATGGCTACACCTTC
.,.,TRBV6-5,TRBJ2-3,15,CASSYTGASTDTQYF,TGTGCCAGCAGTTACACGGGCGCTAGCACAGATACGCAGTATTTT
.,TRBD1,TRBV19,TRBJ2-7,15,CASSTTGTGDYEQYF,TGTGCCAGTAGTACGACCGGGACAGGGGATTACGAGCAGTACTTC
.,.,TRBV20-1,TRBJ1-1,8,CPYTEAFF,TGCCCCTACACTGAAGCTTTCTTT
.,.,TRBV7-9,TRBJ2-7,14,CASSLGTNAYEQYF,TGTGCCAGCAGCTTAGGGACTAACGCCTACGAGCAGTACTTC
.,.,TRBV6-1,TRBJ2-1,15,CASSDLGAPDNEQFF,TGTGCCAGCAGTGACCTTGGGGCCCCCGACAATGAGCAGTTCTTC
.,.,TRBV4-1,TRBJ2-7,19,CASSQDGLAGDEHTYEQYF,TGCGCCAGCAGCCAAGACGGTCTGGCCGGGGACGAACATACCTACGAGCAGTACTTC
once,TRBD2,TRBV11-2,TRBJ2-7,13,CASSISGTHEQYF,TGTGCCAGCAGCATTAGCGGGACCCACGAGCAGTACTTC